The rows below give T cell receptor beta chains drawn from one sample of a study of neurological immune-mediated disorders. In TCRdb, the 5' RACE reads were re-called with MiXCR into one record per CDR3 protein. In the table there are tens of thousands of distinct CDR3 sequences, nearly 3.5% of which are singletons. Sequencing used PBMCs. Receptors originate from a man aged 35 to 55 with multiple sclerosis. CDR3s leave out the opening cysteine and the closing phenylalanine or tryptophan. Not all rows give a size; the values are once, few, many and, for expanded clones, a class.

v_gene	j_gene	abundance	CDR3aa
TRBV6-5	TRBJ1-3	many	ATKDGPTGNTIY
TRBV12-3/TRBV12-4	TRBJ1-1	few	ASSLGTGEAF
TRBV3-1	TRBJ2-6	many	ASSMGGLGANVLT
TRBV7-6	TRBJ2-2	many	ASSLGTPGELF
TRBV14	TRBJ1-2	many	ASSQVPGYGYT
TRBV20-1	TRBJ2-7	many	SAREGRGVSSYEQY
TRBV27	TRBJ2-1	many	ASSLRVYNEQF
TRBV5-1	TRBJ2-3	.	ASSFYICSALLYAGKDTQY
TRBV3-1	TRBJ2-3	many	ASSARDGTDTQY
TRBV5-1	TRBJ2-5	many	ASSLGQWDPKETQY
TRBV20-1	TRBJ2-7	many	SARFGGARGEQY
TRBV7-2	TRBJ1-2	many	ASSFRGSYGYT
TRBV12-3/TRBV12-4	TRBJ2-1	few	ASRPPGNEQF
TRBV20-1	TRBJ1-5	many	SARDEGQGGIIGNQPQH
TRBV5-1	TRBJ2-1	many	ASTPSGAYNEQF
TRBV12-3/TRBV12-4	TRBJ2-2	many	ASGIGNTGELF
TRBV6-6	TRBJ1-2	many	ASSYSHTGVIHGYT
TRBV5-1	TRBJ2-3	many	ASDRETDTQY
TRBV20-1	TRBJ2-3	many	SARARDTQY
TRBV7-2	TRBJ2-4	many	ASTGNEGKNIQY
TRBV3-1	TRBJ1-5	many	ASSPISRNQPQH
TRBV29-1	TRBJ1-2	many	SVEETTGGNGYT
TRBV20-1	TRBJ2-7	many	SATESGGYEQY
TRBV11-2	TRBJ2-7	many	ASTFRGGEQY
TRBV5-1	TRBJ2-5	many	ASSLVGQGAQETQY
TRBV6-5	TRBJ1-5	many	ASSPGRYSNQPQH
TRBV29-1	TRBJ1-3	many	SAQQGAVSNTIY
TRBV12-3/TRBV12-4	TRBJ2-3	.	ASSLPGVDMQY
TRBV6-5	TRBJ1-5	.	ASSYSVGYDQPQH
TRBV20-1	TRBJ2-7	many	SAGRQGYEQY
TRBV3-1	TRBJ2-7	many	ASSPGQGWNEQY
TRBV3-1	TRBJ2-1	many	ASSQTGTGFSNEQF
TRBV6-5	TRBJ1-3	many	ASSTSGSGNTIY
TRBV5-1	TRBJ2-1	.	ASSLANIHNEQF
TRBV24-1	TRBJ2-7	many	ATGDRAYEQY
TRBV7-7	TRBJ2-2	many	ASSASGGATGELF
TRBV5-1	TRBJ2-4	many	ASSLGALTGLAKNIQY
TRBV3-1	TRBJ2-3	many	ASSQTDTQY
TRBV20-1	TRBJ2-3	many	SARDIGGVGADTQY
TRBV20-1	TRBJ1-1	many	SAPGGPGAMNTEAF
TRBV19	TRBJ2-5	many	ASSSPPQTQY
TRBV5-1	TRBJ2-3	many	ATSRALAASTDTQY
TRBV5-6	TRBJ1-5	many	ASSLGSVNQPQH
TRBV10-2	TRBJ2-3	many	ASRLARFSSDTQY
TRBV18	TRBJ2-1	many	ASSPSRDRNEQF
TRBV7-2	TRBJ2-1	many	ASSLESTGRREQF
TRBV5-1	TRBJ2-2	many	ASSLGTSGNTGELF
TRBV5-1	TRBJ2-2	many	ASSLYGSANTGELF
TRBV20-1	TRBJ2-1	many	SAELAGYNEQF
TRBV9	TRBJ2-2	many	ASSVVNFANTGELF
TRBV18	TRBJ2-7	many	ASSSTGSTYEQY
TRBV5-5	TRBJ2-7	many	ASSLEGTSYEQY
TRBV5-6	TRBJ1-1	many	ASSLAGRNTEAF
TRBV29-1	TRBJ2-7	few	SARLAGGYEQY
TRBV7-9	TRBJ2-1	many	ASSSGLAAIRSSYNEQF
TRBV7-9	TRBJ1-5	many	ASSTRDLPQH